The clone carrying this TCR beta chain appeared many times. The authors drew around 9.4 milliliters of peripheral blood from each donor. A second about 7 to 12 cycle PCR used barcoded and J-beta primers. One entry per CDR3 protein, called by TCRdb with MiXCR from the 5' RACE reads. The data hold about a million distinct CDR3 sequences, with 51% observed a single time. V was trimmed by 6 bases and J by 1 base, leaving 10 bases between them. The length of the CDR3 is 15 residues. The entry originates in a study of blood T cells in healthy people across ages. The material sequenced was blood. The sequence was obtained from a woman aged 60-70 years in good health. V and J are TRBV12-3 or TRBV12-4 and TRBJ2-6; D ambiguous. CDR3 sequence reads: CASSPDTSGANVLTF. The CDR3 DNA is TGTGCCAGCAGCCCTGACACTTCTGGGGCCAACGTCCTGACTTTC.